The entry below describes one T cell receptor beta chain. Sequenced by immunoSEQ multiplex PCR; TCRdb stores in-frame clones only, minus some. The sample shows about 270,000 clones, 82% of them seen only once. The CDR3 loop spans 17 amino acids. With 6 bases clipped from V and 6 bases from J, the junction kept 13 bases outside the gene matches. CDR1 and CDR2 from the germline V gene are SGHRS and YFSETQ. The entry originates in a study of blood T cell repertoires in COVID-19. Study details: PBMCs, B-cell-depleted T cells, or T cells provided the cDNA or gDNA that made up the material.

The chain combines TRBV5-1 with TRBJ2-3, with TRBD2 matching 13 bases. The sequence derives from a woman under 30 with acute or convalescent COVID-19. The sequenced material came from peripheral blood. CDR3: CASNDGLAGVLGDTQYF. The CDR3 bases are TGCGCCAGCAACGACGGACTAGCGGGAGTTTTAGGGGATACGCAGTATTTT.